A single T cell receptor (beta chain) is shown here with its context. This entry is derived from a study of blood T cell repertoires in COVID-19. The CDR3 spans 14 residues. The germline V and J ends were trimmed by 2 bases and 4 bases, with 11 bases remaining between them. Germline V gene lookup returns CDR1 GTSNPN and CDR2 SVGIG (reference sequence). Authors' analysis steps: The authors estimated nucleated cell counts from reference gene primer amplification. Repertoires were generated with immunoSEQ multiplex PCR, while TCRdb's copy carries only in-frame clones and drops some. V and J calls and clone size follow that table, whereas D and trimming were derived from the DNA. The sample carries approximately 670,000 clones, about nine tenths recorded once.

The rearrangement uses TRBV30 and TRBJ2-2, with D unresolved. The receptor comes from a woman younger than 35 with acute or convalescent COVID-19. Specimen: peripheral blood. The CDR3 here is CAWSSDPGTGELFF. In DNA, the CDR3 is TGTGCCTGGAGTTCAGACCCGGGCACCGGGGAGCTGTTTTTT.